This T cell receptor beta chain originates from a study of patients and donors after allogeneic stem cell transplantation. TCRdb ran MiXCR on the RT-PCR reads and lists one entry per CDR3 protein. Of over 400,000 distinct CDR3 sequences in the sample, approximately 16% were seen once. V shed 4 bases and J 2 bases; nucleotides not matched to a gene: 1. Germline V lookup: CDR1 SGHRS, CDR2 YFSETQ. The CDR3 consists of 13 residues. This clonotype was detected ten times or more. The receptor was derived from a human donor who was either an allogeneic HSCT recipient or a stem cell or donor lymphocyte infusion donor (not recorded which). It is not recorded whose cells these are; they may come from a transplant donor. The rearrangement joins TRBV5-1 to TRBJ2-7; 9 bases map to TRBD1. Sequencing used blood, either unsorted or a sorted T cell fraction (not recorded which). Here the CDR3 reads CASSGTGTYEQYF. CDR3 sequence (DNA): TGCGCCAGCAGCGGGACAGGGACCTACGAGCAGTACTTC.